This record concerns one TCR beta chain sequence. Its antigen is currently unknown. These data originate in a study of response to subunit inactivated influenza vaccine. Study-wide results and limits: It was suggested by the authors that few new T cells are recruited by each seasonal influenza vaccination.

One entry per CDR3 protein results from TCRdb running MiXCR on the RT-PCR reads. The table has 550,000 to 600,000 distinct CDR3 sequences, roughly 12% seen once; the top ten hold more than 8.5%. This sample comprised PBMCs from blood, obtained on the day of vaccination. The sequence came from a man aged 45-60 years who received an inactivated influenza vaccine.

CDR3 bases: TGCAGTGCTAGGTCGGGAGGGATCAGTTCACCCCTCCACTTT. Its translation is CSARSGGISSPLHF. The rearrangement links TRBV20-1 to TRBJ1-6, with no clear D. V was pared by 3 bases and J by 9 bases, with 15 bases between. From germline, CDR1 is DFQATT and CDR2 SNEGSKA (reference sequence). The CDR3 has 14 residues.